Below, one T cell receptor beta chain is given with its context. The sample originates from a study of T-cell reconstitution after alpha-beta-depleted transplantation in children. As it was prepared, the TCRbeta library received unique molecular identifiers. Using its own MiXCR run on the PCR reads, TCRdb lists one record per CDR3 protein. The sample lists almost 500,000 distinct CDR3 sequences; under 15% were seen once. The clonotype originates from a human donor who donated a stem cell graft to a child with combined immunodeficiency. The sample in question was PBMCs from the stem cell graft donor, obtained from the stem cell graft.

In nucleotides, the CDR3 is TGCAGTGCTGTACGGGACAACACTGAAGCTTTCTTT. Translation: CSAVRDNTEAFF. The chain is built from TRBV20-1 and TRBJ1-1, with D perhaps TRBD1 (5 bases). Germline V gives CDR1 DFQATT, CDR2 SNEGSKA (reference sequence). This CDR3 comprises 12 residues. V was cut by 5 bases and J by 2 bases, with 9 bases left in between.